This TCR beta chain was captured by sequencing in a study of cytomegalovirus exposure and HLA in healthy donors. General study findings and limits: Researchers reported that three CMV-associated chains were confirmed in vitro as CMV antigen-specific. Looking again later, the authors saw that most CMV-associated TCR beta chains seemed HLA-restricted.

Amplification used 60 Vbeta primers and 13 Jbeta primers. Profiling relied on immunoSEQ multiplex PCR, and the TCRdb table lists in-frame clones only, not all of them. The profile shows about 140,000 clones, more than 70% of them singletons. As for this clone: Its antigen is unidentified.

The sequencing sample was made of PBMCs. This sequence originates from a man aged 30 to 39 in good health and CMV-seronegative.

The CDR3 here is CASSDEGAKTQYF. In nucleotides, the CDR3 is TGTGCCAGCAGTGACGAGGGGGCCAAGACCCAGTACTTC. The chain combines TRBV2 with TRBJ2-5; TRBD1 matches at 7 bases. The germline gives CDR1 SNHLY, CDR2 FYNNEI. The CDR3 loop spans 13 amino acids. After removal of 3 bases from V and 6 bases from J, the junction contained 4 bases not matched to a gene.